This T cell receptor (beta chain) was documented in a study of blood T cell repertoires in COVID-19. The overall study: Sources were T cells, B-cell-depleted T cells, or PBMCs; the material itself was cDNA or gDNA.

Participants spanned ages about 18 to 90 years and resided in around 25 US areas. The study assigned cohorts using participant-reported clinical history. Recovered status in Cohort 3 required two negative PCRs, clearance, or symptom resolution. Assay: immunoSEQ multiplex PCR; the TCRdb copy retains only in-frame clones and omits some. Of about 400,000 clones in the sample, roughly 90% are singletons; the top ten hold about 1.8%. The sample comprised PBMCs or T cells enriched from blood (not recorded which). The receptor was derived from a woman aged 25 to 39 who had recovered from COVID-19.

Here the CDR3 reads CASQTENTEAFF. In DNA form, the CDR3 reads TGTGCCAGCCAGACAGAAAACACTGAAGCTTTCTTT. J is TRBJ1-1 and V is TRBV7-9; a possible D gene is TRBD1 (5 bases). Per germline, CDR1 SEHNR and CDR2 FQNEAQ (reference sequence). This CDR3 spans 12 amino acids. V lost 8 bases and J 2 bases, leaving 9 bases between the germline ends.